What follows are 21 T cell receptor beta chains derived from one specimen sequenced in a study of T cell repertoires and HLA-DP antigens. Profiled with immunoSEQ multiplex PCR; TCRdb holds only in-frame clones, not every one. The table lists tens of thousands of clones, roughly 77% of them singletons. The antigens for these receptors are not known. Material for sequencing was CD4+ T cells from PBMCs. These receptors were obtained from a man between 60 and 75 years old in good health and CMV-seronegative.

The sample holds one count of this clone. The chain has TRBV7-2 and TRBJ1-2, with D perhaps matching TRBD1 (5 bases). Trimming shortened V by 5 bases and J by 6 bases, and 19 bases separated the two germline ends. The CDR3 sequence is 15 residues long. CDR1 is SGHTA, CDR2 FQGNSA, per germline. The DNA for the CDR3 is TGTGCCAGCAGCCTCACGGGGAAGGGGAATGATGGCTACACCTTC. This gives the protein CASSLTGKGNDGYTF.

This clone was detected once. The J gene is TRBJ2-1, the V gene TRBV30, with TRBD2 matching over 9 bases. V lost 2 bases and J lost 12; bases outside the gene matches: 14. This CDR3 has 15 amino acids. Germline V lookup: CDR1 GTSNPN, CDR2 SVGIG (reference sequence). CDR3 coding DNA: TGTGCCTGGAGTATCGGTGTGCTAGCGGGGAATTGGCAGTTCTTC. Translating it yields CAWSIGVLAGNWQFF.

This clone is labeled medium-sized. The chain uses TRBV10-3 and TRBJ2-1; 11 nucleotides line up with TRBD2. Germline lookup yields CDR1 ENHRY and CDR2 SYGVKD. CDR3 length: 15 residues. With V trimmed by 8 bases and J by 6 bases, 9 bases remained unmatched. CDR3 bases: TGTGCCATCTCCCGTCTAGCGGGAGGTGTCAATGAGCAGTTCTTC. Translated: CAISRLAGGVNEQFF.

V gene TRBV4-3 combines with J gene TRBJ1-1; 7 positions agree with TRBD1. In germline, CDR1 is LGHNA, CDR2 YSLEER. The CDR3 loop spans 17 amino acids. J gave up 0 bases and V 4 bases, and 11 bases lay outside the gene matches. CDR3 residues: CASSLSSGQEVNTEAFF. CDR3 DNA: TGCGCCAGCAGCCTAAGCTCCGGACAGGAGGTGAACACTGAAGCTTTCTTT.

V is TRBV2 and J is TRBJ1-5; the match to TRBD1 covers 8 bases. The CDR3 is made up of 14 amino acids. V shed 7 bases and J 1 base; nucleotides not matched to a gene: 3. CDR1 SNHLY and CDR2 FYNNEI come from the germline V gene. The CDR3 DNA sequence: TGTGCCAGCACAAGACAGGGGAGCAATCAGCCCCAGCATTTT. Its protein is CASTRQGSNQPQHF. The full variable domain, its missing parts supplied by reference TRBV2 and TRBJ1-5, is EPEVTQTPSHQVTQMGQEVILRCVPISNHLYFYWYRQILGQKVEFLVSFYNNEISEKSEIFDDQFSVERPDGSNFTLKIRSTKLEDSAMYFCASTRQGSNQPQHFGDGTRLSIL.

The CDR3 region is CASSRGQGYEQYF. In DNA, the CDR3 is TGTGCCAGCAGCCGCGGACAGGGCTACGAGCAGTACTTC. The rearrangement links TRBV11-2 to TRBJ2-7; TRBD1 agrees at 8 bases. The ends lost 5 bases at V and 3 bases at J; junction bases unmatched: 3. The CDR3 consists of 13 residues. Germline CDR1 SGHAT, CDR2 FQNNGV.

Turning to this clone: Other DNA sequences of this sample code for an identical CDR3. The V gene is TRBV28, the J gene TRBJ1-5; no reliable D call. CDR1 MDHEN and CDR2 SYDVKM come from the germline V gene. CDR3 length: 14 residues. The V and J ends lost 4 bases and 2 bases respectively, with 9 bases between them. Here the CDR3 DNA reads TGTGCCAGCAGTTCCGGCCAGCGCAATCAGCCCCAGCATTTT. It encodes CASSSGQRNQPQHF.

This chain's CDR3 is CASSPRATNEKLFF. CDR3 DNA sequence: TGTGCCAGCTCACCACGGGCAACTAATGAAAAACTGTTTTTT. The rearrangement links TRBV18 to TRBJ1-4; no clear D. V was shortened by 1 base and J by 0 bases, with 3 bases between the two germline ends. The CDR3 totals 14 residues. Germline values: CDR1 KGHSH, CDR2 LQKENI.

The chain uses TRBV7-2 and TRBJ2-4, with 8 bases lining up with TRBD1. CDR3 size: 15 residues. The J segment lost 5 bases and the V segment lost 1 base, leaving 4 bases of the junction unmatched. Germline V gene data show CDR1 as SGHTA and CDR2 as FQGNSA. CDR3 amino acids: CASSLGLTGENIQYF. Written as DNA, the CDR3 is TGTGCCAGCAGCTTAGGCTTGACAGGGGAAAACATTCAGTACTTC.

The V gene is TRBV7-2, the J gene TRBJ2-3, with D hard to call. Trimming removed 4 bases at V and 2 bases at J, with 7 bases between. Germline V gene sequence: CDR1 SGHTA, CDR2 FQGNSA. The CDR3 extends over 13 amino acids. CDR3 region: CASSWAITDTQYF. Here the CDR3 DNA reads TGTGCCAGCAGCTGGGCCATCACAGATACGCAGTATTTT.

This clone has more than one count but fewer than ten. The chain combines TRBV27 with TRBJ2-2; either TRBD1 or TRBD2 may supply D (6 bases each). CDR1 is MNHEY, CDR2 SMNVEV, per germline (reference sequence). The V end lost 8 bases, the J end lost 4 bases, and 17 bases lay between the germline ends. The CDR3 is 15 residues long. CDR3 in amino acids: CASANLRGLTGELFF. The CDR3 DNA reads as TGTGCCAGCGCGAACCTCAGGGGACTCACCGGGGAGCTGTTTTTT.

The J gene is TRBJ2-7, the V gene TRBV15; tentatively, D is TRBD2 (5 bases). V was pared by 1 base and J by 7 bases, with 8 bases between. Looked up from germline, CDR1 is LNHNV and CDR2 is YYDKDF (reference sequence). This CDR3 has 12 residues. CDR3 sequence: CATSRGRGEQYV. CDR3 sequence (DNA): TGTGCCACCAGCAGAGGGAGAGGGGAGCAGTACGTC.

The chain couples TRBV5-6 to TRBJ1-1; D is ambiguous. Germline CDR1 SGHDT, CDR2 YYEEEE. The CDR3 length is 15 residues. The V and J ends lost 1 base and 1 base respectively, with 11 bases between them. The CDR3 bases are TGTGCCAGCAGCTTGCTCGGAGACTCGAACACTGAAGCTTTCTTT. Its translation is CASSLLGDSNTEAFF.

The gene calls are TRBV5-1 and TRBJ2-2; D possibly corresponds to TRBD1 (5 bases). Germline CDR1 reads SGHRS; CDR2 reads YFSETQ. V was pared by 0 bases and J by 1 base, with 10 bases between. The CDR3 runs to 16 residues. DNA for the CDR3: TGCGCCAGCAGCTTGGTGCCAGGGAAGAACACCGGGGAGCTGTTTTTT. This codes for CASSLVPGKNTGELFF.

The chain carries TRBV5-6 and TRBJ2-7; the match to TRBD1 covers 7 bases. CDR1 and CDR2 from the germline V gene are SGHDT and YYEEEE. CDR3 size: 16 residues. Trimming cost V 3 bases and J 1 base; bases outside gene matches: 10. The CDR3 bases are TGTGCCAGCAGCTCACGCGAAAGGGGGCTGTCCTACGAGCAGTACGTC. It specifies CASSSRERGLSYEQYV.

The chain combines TRBV6-5 with TRBJ2-1; the D gene is possibly TRBD2 (6 bases). CDR3 length: 15 amino acids. Trimming removed 3 bases from V and 8 bases from J, with 17 bases in between. The germline V gene has CDR1 MNHEY and CDR2 SVGAGI. CDR3 amino acids: CASSYRGTPGDEQFF. The CDR3 DNA is TGTGCCAGCAGTTATCGGGGGACCCCCGGGGATGAGCAGTTCTTC.

This clone showed up just a few times. This rearrangement joins TRBV7-3 to TRBJ2-1, with D perhaps assigned TRBD1 or TRBD2 (6 bases each). Germline V gene lookup returns CDR1 SGHTA and CDR2 FQGTGA. V lost 8 bases, J lost 5 bases, and 19 bases lay in between. The CDR3 has 15 amino acids. The CDR3 DNA sequence: TGTGCCAGCGGCGATCCGGGGGCGGAAAACAATGAGCAGTTCTTC. It codes for CASGDPGAENNEQFF. The whole variable domain, filled in from reference TRBV7-3 and TRBJ2-1, reads GAGVSQTPSNKVTEKGKYVELRCDPISGHTALYWYRQSLGQGPEFLIYFQGTGAADDSGLPNDRFFAVRPEGSVSTLKIQRTERGDSAVYLCASGDPGAENNEQFFGPGTRLTVL.

The V and J genes are TRBV27 and TRBJ2-1; D gene unclear. V lost 5 bases, J lost 7 bases, and 18 bases lay in between. Germline V gene lookup returns CDR1 MNHEY and CDR2 SMNVEV (reference sequence). CDR3 length: 15 amino acids. CDR3 sequence reads: CASSPSPTWRNEQFF. The CDR3 DNA follows: TGTGCCAGCAGTCCCTCCCCTACCTGGAGAAATGAGCAGTTCTTC.

The chain employs TRBV7-2 and TRBJ2-3; maybe TRBD2 (6 bases). V dropped 0 bases and J dropped 2 bases, with 9 bases sitting between them. Germline V CDR1 and CDR2: SGHTA, FQGNSA. The CDR3 contains 15 residues. CDR3 loop: CASSLAGGITDTQYF. DNA of the CDR3: TGTGCCAGCAGCTTAGCGGGGGGAATCACAGATACGCAGTATTTT.

The chain employs TRBV5-1 and TRBJ2-1, with 9 bases identical to TRBD2. The trim removed 0 bases at V and 8 bases at J, leaving 12 bases unmatched. Germline CDR1 and CDR2: SGHRS and YFSETQ. The CDR3 length is 17 residues. The CDR3 sequence is CASSLVGGGAEAYEQFF. The CDR3 DNA reads TGCGCCAGCAGCTTGGTTGGCGGGGGGGCAGAAGCCTATGAGCAGTTCTTC.

The CDR3 sequence is CASSLGREVHEAFF. In DNA form, the CDR3 reads TGTGCCAGCAGCTTAGGGCGGGAAGTACATGAAGCTTTCTTT. The chain carries TRBV7-9 and TRBJ1-1; D remains ambiguous. This CDR3 contains 14 residues. The germline CDR1 and CDR2 sequences are SEHNR and FQNEAQ (reference sequence). V was trimmed by 1 base and J by 7 bases, leaving 13 bases between them.